The 18 T cell receptor beta chains given below trace back to one sample, sequenced in a study of shared clonotypes between healthy human individuals. Some clones are missing from TCRdb's copy, which holds only in-frame ones; the method was immunoSEQ multiplex PCR. The top ten clones hold around 0.13% of a sample with 2 million to 2.5 million clones, over 85% of them seen once. The source material was naive CD4+ T cells sorted from blood. As for subset: CD45RA+ positively selected. These receptors originate from a young man in good health.

The CDR3 DNA sequence: TGCAGCGTCAAAGGGTTTTACACCTCCTACGAGCAGTACTTC. It encodes CSVKGFYTSYEQYF. This chain links TRBV29-1 with TRBJ2-7; D uncertain. Germline V gene lookup returns CDR1 SQVTM and CDR2 ANQGSEA. The germline V and J ends were trimmed by 6 bases and 0 bases, with 15 bases remaining between them. The CDR3 is 14 residues long.

The chain has TRBV19 and TRBJ2-1; D gene uncertain. V was shortened by 5 bases and J by 2 bases, with 13 bases between the two germline ends. CDR3 length: 15 residues. Germline loops: CDR1 LNHDA, CDR2 SQIVND (reference sequence). The CDR3 reads CASSQTGVPYNEQFF. DNA for the CDR3: TGTGCCAGTAGTCAAACGGGTGTCCCCTACAATGAGCAGTTCTTC.

With regard to this clone: Other nucleotide sequences in the sample specify the same CDR3. This chain connects TRBV27 to TRBJ2-7, with 7 bases lining up with TRBD1. The V gene end was trimmed by 0 bases and the J gene end by 2 bases; junction bases not matched to a gene: 4. This CDR3 contains 15 residues. Germline CDR1 and CDR2: MNHEY and SMNVEV (reference sequence). The CDR3 bases are TGTGCCAGCAGTTTATCAGGGGGCCCGCCCTACGAGCAGTACTTC. This gives the protein CASSLSGGPPYEQYF.

The chain combines TRBV10-3 with TRBJ1-2; no clear D. The CDR3 consists of 16 residues. Trimming stripped 0 bases from V and 6 bases from J, with 17 bases between. Germline-derived CDR1 and CDR2 are ENHRY and SYGVKD. DNA of the CDR3: TGTGCCATCAGTGAGTCAGTTGGTGTCCGGAGAAATGGCTACACCTTC. It specifies CAISESVGVRRNGYTF.

The chain couples TRBV5-5 to TRBJ1-1; D is perhaps TRBD1 (5 bases). The germline V gene encodes CDR1 SGHKS and CDR2 YYEKEE (reference sequence). The CDR3 contains 16 residues. Trimming shortened V by 3 bases and J by 1 base, and 16 bases separated the two germline ends. The CDR3 sequence is CASSSLQDLGNTEAFF. Here the CDR3 DNA reads TGTGCCAGCAGCTCCTTACAGGACCTGGGGAACACTGAAGCTTTCTTT.

The rearrangement joins TRBV10-1 to TRBJ1-5, with D hard to call. V lost 5 bases, J lost 3 bases, and 20 bases lay in between. This CDR3 region has 17 residues. Germline CDR1 reads WNHNN; CDR2 reads SYGVQD (reference sequence). CDR3 region: CASSNIQRPEPNQPQHF. The CDR3 DNA reads TGCGCCAGCAGTAACATACAGCGCCCGGAGCCCAATCAGCCCCAGCATTTT.

V gene TRBV11-2 combines with J gene TRBJ1-2; 7 bases match TRBD1. Trimming at V came to 4 bases and at J to 4 bases, leaving 9 bases not matched to a gene. CDR3 size: 15 residues. The germline CDR1 and CDR2 sequences are SGHAT and FQNNGV. CDR3 region: CASSSPGGGSYGYTF. CDR3 sequence (DNA): TGTGCCAGCAGCTCGCCGGGAGGGGGCAGCTATGGCTACACCTTC. Based on the CDR3 plus reference TRBV11-2 and TRBJ1-2, the full variable domain is EAGVAQSPRYKIIEKRQSVAFWCNPISGHATLYWYQQILGQGPKLLIQFQNNGVVDDSQLPKDRFSAERLKGVDSTLKIQPAKLEDSAVYLCASSSPGGGSYGYTFGSGTRLTVV.

The chain couples TRBV7-2 to TRBJ1-5; D is ambiguous. The CDR3 spans 19 residues. Trimming left V 6 bases short and J 0 bases short, with 24 bases between. Germline V gives CDR1 SGHTA, CDR2 FQGNSA. The CDR3 sequence: CASSPLASTARYSNQPQHF. CDR3 bases: TGTGCCAGCAGTCCTCTCGCCAGCACCGCCCGGTATAGCAATCAGCCCCAGCATTTT.

This rearrangement joins TRBV21-1 to TRBJ2-7; the D call TRBD2 from the table was never checked on the DNA. TRBV21-1 is a known pseudogene. The CDR3 length is 18 residues. The CDR3, as DNA: TGTGCCAGCAGCAAAAAAACTAGCGGGGGGCCCAGCTCCTACGAGCAGTACTTC. Its translation: CASSKKTSGGPSSYEQYF.

This chain joins TRBV6-6 and TRBJ1-6; 8 bases match TRBD1. CDR3 length: 14 residues. From germline, CDR1 is MNHNY and CDR2 SVGAGI (reference sequence). With 6 bases clipped from V and 5 bases from J, the junction kept 3 bases outside the gene matches. The CDR3 sequence: CASRQGGDNSPLHF. The CDR3 DNA is TGTGCCAGCAGACAGGGGGGGGATAATTCACCCCTCCACTTT.

The chain carries TRBV7-9 and TRBJ2-5; TRBD2 agrees at 14 bases. After removal of 5 bases from V and 5 bases from J, the junction contained 7 bases not matched to a gene. CDR3 length equals 16 residues. Germline assignment: CDR1 SEHNR and CDR2 FQNEAQ (reference sequence). The DNA for the CDR3 is TGTGCCAGCAGCCGGGGACTAGCGGGAGTACGGGAGACCCAGTACTTC. Translation gives CASSRGLAGVRETQYF.

The CDR3 region is CASSPRTRSGETQYF. DNA of the CDR3: TGTGCCAGCAGCCCCCGGACTAGATCTGGAGAGACCCAGTACTTC. The chain uses TRBV9 and TRBJ2-5, with 7 bases fitting TRBD2. Germline V gene sequence: CDR1 SGDLS, CDR2 YYNGEE. V trimming: 4 bases; J trimming: 4 bases; junction bases outside the gene matches: 10. The CDR3 sequence is 15 residues long.

This chain connects TRBV7-8 to TRBJ2-5; D possibly matches TRBD1 or TRBD2 (6 bases each). The V gene's germline CDR1 is SGHVS and CDR2 FQNEAQ. Trimming shortened V by 3 bases and J by 2 bases, and 16 bases separated the two germline ends. The CDR3 contains 16 residues. The CDR3, as DNA: TGTGCCAGCAGCTTTGGAGGGGGTGTTGGGCAAGAGACCCAGTACTTC. It yields the protein CASSFGGGVGQETQYF.

V usage is TRBV18 and J usage is TRBJ1-2; possibly TRBD1 for D (5 bases). The CDR3 is 14 residues long. V was pared by 6 bases and J by 0 bases, with 11 bases between. CDR1 KGHSH and CDR2 LQKENI come from the germline V gene. The CDR3 loop is CASSGGEANYGYTF. The CDR3 nucleotides are TGTGCCAGCTCCGGAGGGGAAGCTAACTATGGCTACACCTTC.

The chain is built from TRBV20-1 and TRBJ1-2; 7 bases map to TRBD1. The germline V gene encodes CDR1 DFQATT and CDR2 SNEGSKA (reference sequence). The CDR3 is 10 amino acids. Trimming took 5 bases from V and 8 from J; bases not matched to a gene: 2. The CDR3 region is CSAGTEGYTF. CDR3 in DNA: TGCAGTGCTGGGACAGAAGGCTACACCTTC.

The CDR3 DNA reads as TGTGCTAGTGCTCCCGACGGGGCGGTAAGGAAACTGTTTTTT. Translated, it gives CASAPDGAVRKLFF. The chain is built from TRBV12-5 and TRBJ1-4; TRBD1 is a possible D gene (5 bases). V gave up 7 bases and J gave up 11 bases, with 20 bases separating them. The germline V gene encodes CDR1 LGHNT and CDR2 FRNRAP. CDR3 length: 14 amino acids.

The chain uses TRBV5-4 and TRBJ2-7, with 9 positions matching TRBD1. V was clipped by 3 bases and J by 6 bases; unmatched bases: 13. The CDR3 consists of 16 residues. In germline, CDR1 is SGHNT, CDR2 YYREEE (reference sequence). CDR3 coding DNA: TGTGCCAGCAGCTATGTAGGGACAGGGAGGGCGAGCGAGCAGTACTTC. This encodes CASSYVGTGRASEQYF.

Notes on this clone: Since a much larger clone is just one base distant, this may be a read error. The same CDR3 arises from other DNA sequences in this sample as well. The chain combines TRBV30 with TRBJ1-6; no clear D. The germline gives CDR1 GTSNPN, CDR2 SVGIG (reference sequence). The CDR3 contains 18 residues. Written as DNA, the CDR3 is TGCGCCTGGAGTGTAGCGAGGTCAGGCGGTTTCTATAATTCACCCCTCCACTTT. The encoded protein is CAWSVARSGGFYNSPLHF.